Listed below are T cell receptor beta chains from one sample, sequenced in a study of regulatory T cells in long-lasting Graves disease. TCRdb reprocessed the multiplex PCR reads with MiXCR, giving one entry per CDR3 protein. The sample has 500,000 to 800,000 distinct CDR3 sequences; 25% to 35% are singletons. Source: peripheral blood mononuclear cells (PBMCs), taken when the disease was refractory, from a patient treated with antithyroid drugs. The receptors here all came from a female donor with Graves disease. CDR3s include the opening cysteine and the closing phenylalanine or tryptophan. A D gene is named only where the DNA matches it firmly. Size values are once, few and many counts, or a class for expanded clones, and some rows have none.

D	size	V	J	CDR3	DNA
TRBD1	.	TRBV10-3	TRBJ1-2	CAISDPREPRQGNYGYTF	TGTGCCATCAGTGATCCCCGCGAACCTCGACAGGGGAACTATGGCTACACCTTC
TRBD1	.	TRBV5-1	TRBJ2-7	CASSPHTDRVNYEQYF	TGCGCCAGCAGCCCCCACACCGACAGGGTGAACTACGAGCAGTACTTC
.	few	TRBV10-3	TRBJ2-2	CAIRAVTGLANTGELFF	TGTGCCATCAGGGCAGTGACAGGACTCGCGAACACCGGGGAGCTGTTTTTT
TRBD1	.	TRBV10-3	TRBJ1-4	CAISESGPGTGVEKLFF	TGTGCCATCAGTGAGTCGGGCCCCGGGACAGGTGTAGAAAAACTGTTTTTT
.	.	TRBV5-5	TRBJ1-1	CASSWTQGAAATFF	TGTGCCAGCAGCTGGACACAGGGAGCCGCTGCGACTTTCTTT
TRBD1	.	TRBV29-1	TRBJ1-2	CSVEVRTGNGYTF	TGCAGCGTTGAAGTTAGGACAGGGAACGGCTACACCTTC
TRBD1	.	TRBV7-2	TRBJ1-1	CASSLAGGGPHFVFF	TGTGCCAGCAGCCTAGCAGGGGGGGGACCCCATTTCGTTTTCTTT
.	.	TRBV30	TRBJ1-1	CAWTSQGGTEAFF	TGTGCCTGGACCTCACAGGGAGGAACTGAAGCTTTCTTT
TRBD1	many	TRBV12-3/TRBV12-4	TRBJ1-1	CASSGTDTEAFF	TGTGCCAGCAGCGGGACAGACACTGAAGCTTTCTTT
.	few	TRBV13	TRBJ2-7	CASSLNRRNEQYF	TGTGCCAGCAGCTTAAACCGTAGGAACGAGCAGTACTTC
.	.	TRBV7-2	TRBJ1-1	CASSSIPQNTEAFF	TGTGCCAGCAGCTCCATCCCCCAGAACACTGAAGCTTTCTTT
.	.	TRBV12-3/TRBV12-4	TRBJ1-5	CASSLESLANNQPQHF	TGTGCCAGCAGTTTAGAGTCGCTAGCCAATAATCAGCCCCAGCATTTT